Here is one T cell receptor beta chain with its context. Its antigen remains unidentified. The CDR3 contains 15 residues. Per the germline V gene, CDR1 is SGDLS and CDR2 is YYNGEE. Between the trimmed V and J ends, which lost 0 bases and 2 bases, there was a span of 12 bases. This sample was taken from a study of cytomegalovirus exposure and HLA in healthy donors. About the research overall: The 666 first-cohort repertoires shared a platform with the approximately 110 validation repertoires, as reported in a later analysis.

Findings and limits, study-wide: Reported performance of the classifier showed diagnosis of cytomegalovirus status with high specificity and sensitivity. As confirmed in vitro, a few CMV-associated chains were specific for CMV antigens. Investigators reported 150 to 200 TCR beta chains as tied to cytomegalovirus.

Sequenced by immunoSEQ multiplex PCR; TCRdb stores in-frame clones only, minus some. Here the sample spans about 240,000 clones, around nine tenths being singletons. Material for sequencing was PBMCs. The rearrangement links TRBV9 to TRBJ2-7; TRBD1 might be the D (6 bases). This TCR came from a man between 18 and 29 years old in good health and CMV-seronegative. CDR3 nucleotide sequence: TGTGCCAGCAGCGTAGCTGGGCAGGGGACCTACGAGCAGTACTTC. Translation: CASSVAGQGTYEQYF.